The T cell receptor (beta chain) under discussion was sequenced for a study of blood T cell repertoires in COVID-19. This CDR3 contains 14 residues. Germline CDR1 is SGHDN and CDR2 is FVKESK. The trim removed 4 bases at V and 6 bases at J, leaving 5 bases unmatched. Assay: immunoSEQ multiplex PCR; the TCRdb copy retains only in-frame clones and omits some. The data show under 80,000 clones, with more than 90% seen just once and approximately 5% held by the top ten. The chain couples TRBV14 to TRBJ2-2, with 7 bases that match TRBD1. Specimen: peripheral blood. The TCR originated in a human donor in a cohort sampled during active COVID-19. For the CDR3, the DNA is TGTGCCAGCAGCCTTAACAGGGGCTCCGGGGAGCTGTTTTTT. It translates to CASSLNRGSGELFF. Based on the CDR3 plus reference TRBV14 and TRBJ2-2, the full variable domain is EAGVTQFPSHSVIEKGQTVTLRCDPISGHDNLYWYRRVMGKEIKFLLHFVKESKQDESGMPNNRFLAERTGGTYSTLKVQPAELEDSGVYFCASSLNRGSGELFFGEGSRLTVL.